This T cell receptor beta chain was sequenced during a study of T cell responses to AZD1222 COVID-19 vaccine. Measured with immunoSEQ multiplex PCR; TCRdb has only the in-frame clones, and not every one. The repertoire holds 130,000 to 150,000 clones, with around 84% as singletons. The CDR3 spans 12 residues. Germline assignment: CDR1 LNHNV and CDR2 YYDKDF (reference sequence). Trimming shortened V by 0 bases and J by 8 bases, and 7 bases separated the two germline ends. This clone has a handful of counts. The chain couples TRBV15 to TRBJ1-1; no clear D. The sample was peripheral blood, taken 28 days after the second AZD1222 dose. The receptor was derived from an adult who received the AZD1222 COVID-19 vaccine. CDR3 bases: TGTGCCACCAGCAGAGATGGAGGGGAAGCTTTCTTT. Translated, it gives CATSRDGGEAFF.